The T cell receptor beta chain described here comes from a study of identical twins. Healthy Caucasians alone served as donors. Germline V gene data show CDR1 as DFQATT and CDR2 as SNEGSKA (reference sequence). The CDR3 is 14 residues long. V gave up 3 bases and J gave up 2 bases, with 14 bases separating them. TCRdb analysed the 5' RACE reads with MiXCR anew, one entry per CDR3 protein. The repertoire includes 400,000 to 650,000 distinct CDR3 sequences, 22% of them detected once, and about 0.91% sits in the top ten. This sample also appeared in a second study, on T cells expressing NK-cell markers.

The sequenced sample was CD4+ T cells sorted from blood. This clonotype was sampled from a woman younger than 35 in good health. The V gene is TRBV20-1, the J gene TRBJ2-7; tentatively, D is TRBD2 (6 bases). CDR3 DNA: TGCAGTGCTAGTTACGGGACTGGAACCTACGAGCAGTACTTC. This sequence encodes CSASYGTGTYEQYF.